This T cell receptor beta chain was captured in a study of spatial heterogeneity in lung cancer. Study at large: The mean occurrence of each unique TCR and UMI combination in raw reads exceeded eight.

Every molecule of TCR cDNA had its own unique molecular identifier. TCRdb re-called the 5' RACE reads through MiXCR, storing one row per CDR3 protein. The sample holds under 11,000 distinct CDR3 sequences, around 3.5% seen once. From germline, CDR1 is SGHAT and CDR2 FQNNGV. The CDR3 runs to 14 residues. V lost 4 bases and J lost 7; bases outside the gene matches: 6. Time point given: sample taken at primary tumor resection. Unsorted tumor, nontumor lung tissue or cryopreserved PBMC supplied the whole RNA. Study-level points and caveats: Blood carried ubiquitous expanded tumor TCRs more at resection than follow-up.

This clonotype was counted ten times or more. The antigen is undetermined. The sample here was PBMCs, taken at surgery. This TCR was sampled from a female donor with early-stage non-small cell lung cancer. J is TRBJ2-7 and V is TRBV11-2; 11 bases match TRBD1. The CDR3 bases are TGTGCCAGCAGCTGGGACAGGGGGGCCAGGGAGCAGTACTTC. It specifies CASSWDRGAREQYF.